This TCR beta chain was found in a study of radiotherapy plus CTLA-4 blockade in lung cancer. Across the whole study: Of the patients, about 19% showed objective responses and roughly 31% attained disease control.

Focal radiation was given together with CTLA-4 blockade (ipilimumab) to patients with chemo-refractory metastatic non-small-cell lung cancer. Deletions cut 5 bases from V and 5 bases from J, with 9 bases between. The germline gives CDR1 MDHEN, CDR2 SYDVKM. The CDR3 is 12 residues long. Using immunoSEQ multiplex PCR, the repertoire was profiled, and TCRdb retains in-frame clones only, with some absent. The sample has under 95,000 clones; roughly 79% are singletons. The sample holds many counts of this clone. Its antigen remains unidentified. Notes on the study in general: Blood saw expansion of tumor-derived TCR clones after radiotherapy plus ipilimumab.

The clonotype originates from a human donor with non-small cell lung cancer whose response to radiotherapy plus ipilimumab could not be evaluated. Some clones in this sample may be carry-over from other donors' samples. Sequenced material: peripheral blood, taken from a patient treated with radiotherapy plus ipilimumab. The V call is TRBV28, the J call TRBJ1-2; D call uncertain. The CDR3 region is CASSTSGYGYTF. As DNA, the CDR3 is TGTGCCAGCAGTACCAGCGGGTATGGCTACACCTTC.